This is a list of T cell receptor beta chains from one sample in a study of STAT5B mutations in CD4+ large granular lymphocyte leukemia. This table comes from immunoSEQ multiplex PCR, and its TCRdb copy is limited to in-frame clones, with some not included. This table has roughly 36,000 clones, approximately 88% appearing once. Material for sequencing was CD4+ T cells from blood buffy coats. These TCRs come from a human donor in good health. The CDR3 runs from the conserved cysteine through the conserved F or W. The order of the fields is clone size, D gene, J gene, V gene, CDR3 DNA, CDR3 protein. A D gene is named only where the DNA matches it firmly. Clone size, where shown, is once, few, many, or a class for clones that have expanded.

few,NA,TRBJ1-6,TRBV7-9,TGTGCCAGCAGCCAGATGACAGTCCGGGATTCACCCCTCCACTTT,CASSQMTVRDSPLHF
NA,NA,TRBJ1-1,TRBV6-4,TGTGCCAGCAGTGACCGGACAAACACTGAAGCTTTCTTT,CASSDRTNTEAFF
few,NA,TRBJ2-7,TRBV6-8,TGTGCCAGCAATAATCGCTCCTACGAGCAGTACTTC,CASNNRSYEQYF
NA,NA,TRBJ1-1,TRBV7-3,TGTGCCAGCAGCGCGACAGGGAACACTGAAGCTTTCTTT,CASSATGNTEAFF
NA,TRBD1,TRBJ2-1,TRBV15,TGTGCCACCAGCAGAGATCCAGGGGGTATCTACAATGAGCAGTTCTTC,CATSRDPGGIYNEQFF
NA,NA,TRBJ2-3,TRBV5-8,TGTGCCAGCAGCTCCGGGACCCGCACAGATACGCAGTATTTT,CASSSGTRTDTQYF
NA,TRBD2,TRBJ2-1,TRBV27,TGTGCCAGCAGCCGAAGCGGGGGGGCTTGGGAGCAGTTCTTC,CASSRSGGAWEQFF
NA,NA,TRBJ2-6,TRBV28,TGTGCCAGCAGTTTCCTGGCTGGGGCCAACGTCCTGACTTTC,CASSFLAGANVLTF
NA,NA,TRBJ1-2,TRBV6-6,TGTGCCAGCAGTGGGAGGCAGGGCCCCGGTTGGGATGGCTACACCTTC,CASSGRQGPGWDGYTF
NA,TRBD2,TRBJ2-7,TRBV7-3,TGTGCCAGCAGCTTAGCTAGCGGGGACCCACCGGACGAGCAGTACTTC,CASSLASGDPPDEQYF
NA,TRBD1,TRBJ1-1,TRBV28,TGTGCCAGCAGCGAGTCAGGGGGGCAAGCTTTCTTT,CASSESGGQAFF